Listed here are 19 T cell receptor beta chains from one sample, sequenced in a study of beta chain features in type 1 diabetes. The investigators reverse transcribed all of the isolated RNA, so they sequenced expressed TCRB transcripts. Produced via immunoSEQ multiplex PCR; TCRdb's table is partial and in-frame only. Of 500,000 to 700,000 clones listed, around 15% were seen once; the top ten hold about 0.097%. Sequenced input: naive CD4+ T cells from blood. These receptors were obtained from a young man in good health.

This clone was counted between two and nine times. J is TRBJ2-1 and V is TRBV25-1; 7 bases agree with TRBD1. CDR1 MGHDK and CDR2 SYGVNS come from the germline V gene. The V gene end was trimmed by 7 bases and the J gene end by 7 bases; junction bases not matched to a gene: 19. The CDR3 runs 17 residues. The CDR3 DNA sequence: TGTGCCAGCAACGGCCGTTTTGTGCAGGCCAGGGGGAATGAGCAGTTCTTC. Translation gives CASNGRFVQARGNEQFF.

This clone was recorded a few times. The J gene is TRBJ2-3, the V gene TRBV9; D not resolved. The CDR3 extends over 15 amino acids. V lost 4 bases and J lost 3, with 15 bases in between. Per the germline V gene, CDR1 is SGDLS and CDR2 is YYNGEE. CDR3 in amino acids: CASSPRWDFTDTQYF. In nucleotides, the CDR3 is TGTGCCAGCAGCCCCCGGTGGGATTTTACAGATACGCAGTATTTT.

This clone appeared a few times. CDR3 protein: CASSPRPGAWQPQHF. CDR3 in DNA: TGTGCCAGCAGTCCCCGCCCCGGGGCATGGCAGCCCCAGCATTTT. V and J are TRBV28 and TRBJ1-5; D might be TRBD1 (5 bases). The V end was cut by 5 bases, the J end by 7 bases, with 18 bases between. There are 15 residues in the CDR3. Per germline, CDR1 MDHEN and CDR2 SYDVKM.

V and J are TRBV5-4 and TRBJ2-2; 12 bases are shared with TRBD2. The CDR3 is made up of 19 amino acids. V trimming: 3 bases; J trimming: 4 bases; junction bases outside the gene matches: 13. Looked up from germline, CDR1 is SGHNT and CDR2 is YYREEE (reference sequence). CDR3 amino acids: CASSSPTSGRSVGTGELFF. The DNA of the CDR3 is TGTGCCAGCAGCTCTCCGACTAGCGGGAGAAGCGTCGGCACCGGGGAGCTGTTTTTT.

The chain's CDR3 is CASSVRASGANVLTF. In DNA, the CDR3 is TGTGCCAGCAGCGTACGGGCGTCTGGGGCCAACGTCCTGACTTTC. V gene TRBV13 combines with J gene TRBJ2-6; D is uncertain. Germline values: CDR1 PRHDT, CDR2 FYEKMQ (reference sequence). The CDR3 covers 15 residues. Trimming shortened V by 5 bases and J by 1 base, and 9 bases separated the two germline ends.

V gene TRBV30 combines with J gene TRBJ1-6; 11 bases fit TRBD1. The V segment lost 3 bases and the J segment 10 bases; nucleotides outside the gene matches: 8. CDR3 length: 15 residues. The germline CDR1 and CDR2 sequences are GTSNPN and SVGIG (reference sequence). The chain's CDR3 is CAWSLDRGRPSPLHF. CDR3 nucleotides: TGTGCCTGGAGCCTGGACAGGGGGCGTCCCTCACCCCTCCACTTT.

This clone was counted only a few times. The J gene is TRBJ2-1, the V gene TRBV7-3; 9 nucleotides align to TRBD2. Germline V gene data show CDR1 as SGHTA and CDR2 as FQGTGA. J was trimmed by 0 bases and V by 5 bases; bases with no gene match: 11. The CDR3 runs 18 residues. CDR3 loop: CASSLRLLAGSSYNEQFF. The CDR3 DNA is TGTGCCAGCAGCCTCCGGTTGCTAGCGGGGAGCTCCTACAATGAGCAGTTCTTC.

This clone was counted only a few times. The rearrangement uses TRBV5-1 and TRBJ2-1, with 8 bases that match TRBD2. The germline CDR1 and CDR2 sequences are SGHRS and YFSETQ. The CDR3 has 16 amino acids. J lost 5 bases, V lost 5 bases, and 12 bases had no gene match. In DNA, the CDR3 is TGCGCCAGCAGTTCCGGGGAAGAGCGGGGGAACAATGAGCAGTTCTTC. This encodes CASSSGEERGNNEQFF.

This sequence joins TRBV6-5 and TRBJ2-1; the match to TRBD2 covers 9 bases. Germline CDR1 reads MNHEY; CDR2 reads SVGAGI. Trimming removed 4 bases from V and 4 bases from J; junction bases left unmatched: 2. The CDR3 covers 14 residues. This chain's CDR3 is CASSLAGDYNEQFF. The CDR3, as DNA: TGTGCCAGCAGTTTAGCGGGAGATTACAATGAGCAGTTCTTC.

The CDR3 DNA reads as TGTGCCTCCGACAGGGTCGTCTATGGCTACACCTTC. It translates to CASDRVVYGYTF. This rearrangement joins TRBV2 to TRBJ1-2; TRBD1 matches 7 bases. Trimming at V came to 11 bases and at J to 4 bases, leaving 7 bases not matched to a gene. The germline V gene has CDR1 SNHLY and CDR2 FYNNEI. This CDR3 has 12 residues.

For this clone: Additional DNA sequences in this sample encode the identical CDR3. The V call is TRBV5-4, the J call TRBJ2-3; no reliable D call. The CDR3 length is 14 residues. Looked up from germline, CDR1 is SGHNT and CDR2 is YYREEE (reference sequence). The V and J ends lost 0 bases and 2 bases respectively, with 7 bases between them. The CDR3 region is CASSLVSSTDTQYF. Here the CDR3 DNA reads TGTGCCAGCAGCTTGGTCAGTTCCACAGATACGCAGTATTTT.

The sample holds a few counts of this clone. The CDR3 here is CASSNDRNIQYF. The CDR3 DNA is TGCGCCAGCAGCAACGACCGAAACATTCAGTACTTC. The genes are TRBV4-3 and TRBJ2-4; no definite D call. Germline V gene lookup returns CDR1 LGHNA and CDR2 YSLEER. The CDR3 runs to 12 residues. V lost 5 bases to trimming and J lost 6 bases, with 8 bases between them.

The chain carries TRBV7-8 and TRBJ1-1; weak D call: TRBD1 (6 bases). V lost 6 bases, J lost 0 bases, and 17 bases lay in between. CDR3 length: 16 amino acids. Germline CDR1 and CDR2: SGHVS and FQNEAQ. The CDR3 DNA reads TGTGCCAGCAGTTTTTACAGGGCCAACATGAACACTGAAGCTTTCTTT. Protein sequence: CASSFYRANMNTEAFF.

This clone showed up just a few times. The chain has TRBV12-5 and TRBJ2-3; TRBD1 is a possible D gene (5 bases). V lost 0 bases and J lost 4, with 17 bases in between. Germline CDR1 reads LGHNT; CDR2 reads FRNRAP. CDR3 length: 17 amino acids. This chain's CDR3 is CASGLVRGPGLPDTQYF. As DNA, the CDR3 is TGTGCTAGTGGTTTGGTAAGAGGCCCAGGGTTACCAGATACGCAGTATTTT.

The rearrangement joins TRBV6-6 to TRBJ1-1; D unclear. Deletions cut 7 bases from V and 11 bases from J, with 11 bases between. Looked up from germline, CDR1 is MNHNY and CDR2 is SVGAGI (reference sequence). CDR3 length: 10 amino acids. Here the CDR3 reads CASTPTRAFF. CDR3 coding DNA: TGTGCCAGCACTCCGACGAGGGCTTTCTTT.

This chain uses TRBV27 with TRBJ2-4; D call uncertain. This CDR3 comprises 13 residues. Germline-derived CDR1 and CDR2 are MNHEY and SMNVEV (reference sequence). Trimming removed 5 bases at V and 4 bases at J, with 9 bases between. CDR3 sequence (DNA): TGTGCCAGCAGTATTACCAGGAAAAACATTCAGTACTTC. It is translated as CASSITRKNIQYF.

This clone appeared a single time. The chain employs TRBV5-1 and TRBJ2-4, with D possibly matching TRBD1 (6 bases). This CDR3 has 15 amino acids. Germline V gene data show CDR1 as SGHRS and CDR2 as YFSETQ. The V gene lost 2 bases and the J gene lost 0 bases, with 9 bases spanning the gap. The CDR3 spells CASSLGQIAKNIQYF. In DNA, the CDR3 is TGCGCCAGCAGCTTAGGACAGATAGCCAAAAACATTCAGTACTTC.

The chain couples TRBV9 to TRBJ2-1, with no clear D. Trimming stripped 0 bases from V and 1 base from J, with 11 bases between. CDR3 size: 16 residues. In germline, CDR1 is SGDLS, CDR2 YYNGEE. CDR3 sequence (DNA): TGTGCCAGCAGCGTAGGTACCACTATATCCTACAATGAGCAGTTCTTC. Its protein product is CASSVGTTISYNEQFF.

The gene calls are TRBV7-9 and TRBJ1-4; D gene uncertain. This CDR3 has 15 residues. The V gene lost 5 bases and the J gene lost 0 bases, with 10 bases spanning the gap. Germline CDR1 and CDR2: SEHNR and FQNEAQ (reference sequence). DNA for the CDR3: TGTGCCAGCAGCGGCCCTCGGTCAACTAATGAAAAACTGTTTTTT. Translating gives CASSGPRSTNEKLFF. Based on the CDR3 plus reference TRBV7-9 and TRBJ1-4, the full variable domain is DTGVSQNPRHKITKRGQNVTFRCDPISEHNRLYWYRQTLGQGPEFLTYFQNEAQLEKSRLLSDRFSAERPKGSFSTLEIQRTEQGDSAMYLCASSGPRSTNEKLFFGSGTQLSVL.